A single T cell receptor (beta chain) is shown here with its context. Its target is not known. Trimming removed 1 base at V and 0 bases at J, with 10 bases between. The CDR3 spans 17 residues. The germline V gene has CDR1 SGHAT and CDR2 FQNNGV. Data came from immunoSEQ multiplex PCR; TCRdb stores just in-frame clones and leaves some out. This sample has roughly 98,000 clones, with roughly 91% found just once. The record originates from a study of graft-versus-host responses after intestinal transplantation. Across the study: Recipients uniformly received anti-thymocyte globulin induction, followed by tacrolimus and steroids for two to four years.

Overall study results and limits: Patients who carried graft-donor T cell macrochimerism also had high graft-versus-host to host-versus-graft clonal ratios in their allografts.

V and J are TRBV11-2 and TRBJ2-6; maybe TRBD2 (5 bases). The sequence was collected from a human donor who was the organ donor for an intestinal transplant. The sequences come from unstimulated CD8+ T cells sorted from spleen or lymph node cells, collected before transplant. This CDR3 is CASSLVRGNSGANVLTF. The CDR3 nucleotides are TGTGCCAGCAGCTTAGTTCGGGGTAACTCTGGGGCCAACGTCCTGACTTTC.